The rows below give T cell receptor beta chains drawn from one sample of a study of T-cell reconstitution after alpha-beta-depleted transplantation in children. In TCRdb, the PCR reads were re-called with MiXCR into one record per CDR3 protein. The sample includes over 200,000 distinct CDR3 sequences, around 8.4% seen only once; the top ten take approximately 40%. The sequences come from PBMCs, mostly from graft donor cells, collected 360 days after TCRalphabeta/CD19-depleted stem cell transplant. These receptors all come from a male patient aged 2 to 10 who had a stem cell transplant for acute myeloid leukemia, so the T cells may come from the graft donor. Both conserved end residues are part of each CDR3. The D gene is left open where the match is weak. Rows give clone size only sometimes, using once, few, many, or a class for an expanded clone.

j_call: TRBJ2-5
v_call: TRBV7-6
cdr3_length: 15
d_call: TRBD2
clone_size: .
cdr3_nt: TGTGCCAGCAGCTCGACTAGCGGGGGGCAAGAGACCCAGTACTTC
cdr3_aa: CASSSTSGGQETQYF

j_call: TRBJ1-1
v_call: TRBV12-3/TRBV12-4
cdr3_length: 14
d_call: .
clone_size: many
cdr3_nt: TGTGCCAGCAGACAACAGGTGGACGCCTCTGAAGCTTTCTTT
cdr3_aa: CASRQQVDASEAFF

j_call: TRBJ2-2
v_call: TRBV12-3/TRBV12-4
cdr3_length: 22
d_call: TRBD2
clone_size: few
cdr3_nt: TGTGCCAGCAGTTTAGTCTTCCCGGGGACGCCAATAGCGGGTCTTAACACCGGGGAGCTGTTTTTT
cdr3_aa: CASSLVFPGTPIAGLNTGELFF

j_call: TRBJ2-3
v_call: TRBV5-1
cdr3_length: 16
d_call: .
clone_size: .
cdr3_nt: TGCGCCAGCGCCGGCCGTTCCTCCCTCGGCACAGATACGCAGTATTTT
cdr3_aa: CASAGRSSLGTDTQYF

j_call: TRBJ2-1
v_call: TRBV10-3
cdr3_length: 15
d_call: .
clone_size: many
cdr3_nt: TGTGCCATCAACCCTAAACGGTCAGGGTACAATGAGCAGTTCTTC
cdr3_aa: CAINPKRSGYNEQFF

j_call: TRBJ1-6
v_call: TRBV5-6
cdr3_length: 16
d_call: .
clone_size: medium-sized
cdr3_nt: TGTGCCAGCAGCTTGTTCGGGGCCGCCGGTAGTTCACCCCTCCACTTT
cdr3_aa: CASSLFGAAGSSPLHF

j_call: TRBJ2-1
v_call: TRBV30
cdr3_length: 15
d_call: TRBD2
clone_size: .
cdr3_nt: TGTGCCTGGAGTGTAGTGGCGGGAGATGGGAATGAGCAGTTCTTC
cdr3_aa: CAWSVVAGDGNEQFF

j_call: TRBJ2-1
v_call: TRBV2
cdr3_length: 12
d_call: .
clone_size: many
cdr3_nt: TGTGCCAGCAGTGGGGACCCCAATGAGCAGTTCTTC
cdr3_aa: CASSGDPNEQFF

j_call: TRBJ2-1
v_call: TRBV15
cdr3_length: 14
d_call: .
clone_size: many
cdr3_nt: TGTGCCACCAGCCAGCGGAATACATGGAATGAGCAGTTCTTC
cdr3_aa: CATSQRNTWNEQFF

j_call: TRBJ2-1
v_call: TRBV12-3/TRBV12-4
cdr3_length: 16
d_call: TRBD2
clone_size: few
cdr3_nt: TGTGCCAGCAGCCCAGGACTAGCGGGACCCTACAATGAGCAGTTCTTC
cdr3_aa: CASSPGLAGPYNEQFF

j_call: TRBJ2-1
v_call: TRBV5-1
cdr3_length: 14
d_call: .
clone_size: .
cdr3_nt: TGCGCCAGCAGCTTGACTAGCTCCTACAATGAGCAGTTCTTC
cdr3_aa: CASSLTSSYNEQFF

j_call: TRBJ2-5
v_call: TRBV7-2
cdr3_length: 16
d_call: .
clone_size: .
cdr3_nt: TGTGCCAGCAGCTTAGCGCTACTATCCGTCCAAGAGACCCAGTACTTC
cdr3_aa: CASSLALLSVQETQYF

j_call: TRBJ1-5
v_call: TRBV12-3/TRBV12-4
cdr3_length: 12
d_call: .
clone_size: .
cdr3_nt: TGTGCCCCCATTTTTGAAAATCAGCCCCAGCATTTT
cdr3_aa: CAPIFENQPQHF

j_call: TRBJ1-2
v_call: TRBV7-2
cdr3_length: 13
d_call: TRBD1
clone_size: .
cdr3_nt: TGTGCCAGCAGCTCGTATGACAGGGCTGGCTACACCTTC
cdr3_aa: CASSSYDRAGYTF

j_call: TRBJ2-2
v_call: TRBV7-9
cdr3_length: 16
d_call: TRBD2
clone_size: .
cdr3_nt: TGTGCCAGCAGCGGGGGGGGATCCGCGAACACCGGGGAGCTGTTTTTT
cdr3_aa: CASSGGGSANTGELFF

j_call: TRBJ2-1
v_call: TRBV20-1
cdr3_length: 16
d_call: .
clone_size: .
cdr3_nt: TGCAGTGCTAGAGGGGGTAGCGAGCTATATTACAATGAGCAGTTCTTC
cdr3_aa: CSARGGSELYYNEQFF

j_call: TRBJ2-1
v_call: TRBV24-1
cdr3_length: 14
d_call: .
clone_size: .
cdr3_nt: TGTGCCACCAGTACCGCAGGCTCCTACAATGAGCAGTTCTTC
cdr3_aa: CATSTAGSYNEQFF

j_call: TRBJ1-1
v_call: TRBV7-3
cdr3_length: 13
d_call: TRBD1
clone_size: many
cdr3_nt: TGTGCCAGCAGCTTAGACAGGGACACTGAAGCTTTCTTT
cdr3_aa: CASSLDRDTEAFF

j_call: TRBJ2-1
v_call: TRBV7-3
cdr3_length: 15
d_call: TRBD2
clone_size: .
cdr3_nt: TGTGCCAGCAGTCGGCTAGCGGGAGTGGGTAATGAGCAGTTCTTC
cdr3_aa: CASSRLAGVGNEQFF

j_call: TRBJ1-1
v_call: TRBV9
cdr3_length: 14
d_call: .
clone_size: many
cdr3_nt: TGTGCCAGCAGCGAAGAAGCCGGCTACACTGAAGCTTTCTTT
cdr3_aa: CASSEEAGYTEAFF

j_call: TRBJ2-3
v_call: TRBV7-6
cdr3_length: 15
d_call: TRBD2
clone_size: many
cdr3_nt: TGTGCCAGCAGCCCCAGACTAGCGGGCACAGATACGCAGTATTTT
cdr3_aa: CASSPRLAGTDTQYF

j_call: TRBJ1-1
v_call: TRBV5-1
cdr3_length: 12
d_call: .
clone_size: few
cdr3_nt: TGCGCCAGCAGCTCACAGGGAAGGAAAGCTTTCTTT
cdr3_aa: CASSSQGRKAFF

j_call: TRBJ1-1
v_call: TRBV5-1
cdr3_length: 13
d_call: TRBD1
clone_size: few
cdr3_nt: TGCGCCAGCAGCTTGGGACCGGCAGGGGGTGCTTTCTTT
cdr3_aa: CASSLGPAGGAFF

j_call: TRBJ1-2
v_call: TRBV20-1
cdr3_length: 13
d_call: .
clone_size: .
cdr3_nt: TGCAGTGCTAGGCCCACCCGGGACTATGGCTACACCTTC
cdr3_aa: CSARPTRDYGYTF

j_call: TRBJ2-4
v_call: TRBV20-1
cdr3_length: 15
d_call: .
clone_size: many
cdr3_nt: TGCAGTGCTAGAGCGGGCAGTATAGCCAAAAACATTCAGTACTTC
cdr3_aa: CSARAGSIAKNIQYF

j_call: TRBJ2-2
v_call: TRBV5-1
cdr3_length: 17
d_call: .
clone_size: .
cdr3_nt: TGCGCCAGCAGCCTACTCCCGGGACGGTCGAACACCGGGGAGCTGTTTTTT
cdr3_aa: CASSLLPGRSNTGELFF

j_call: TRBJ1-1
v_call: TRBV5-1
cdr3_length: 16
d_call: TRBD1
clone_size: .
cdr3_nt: TGCGCCAGCAGCTCCTGGGTGCAGGGGGAGAACACTGAAGCTTTCTTT
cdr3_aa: CASSSWVQGENTEAFF

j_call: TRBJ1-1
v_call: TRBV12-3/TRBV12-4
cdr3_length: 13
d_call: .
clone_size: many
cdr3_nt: TGTGCCAGCAGTTTATGGGCACAGAGTGAAGCTTTCTTT
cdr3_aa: CASSLWAQSEAFF

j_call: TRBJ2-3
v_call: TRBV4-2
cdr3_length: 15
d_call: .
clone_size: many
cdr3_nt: TGTGCCAGCAGCCAAGCCGGGGCCCCCACAGATACGCAGTATTTT
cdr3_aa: CASSQAGAPTDTQYF

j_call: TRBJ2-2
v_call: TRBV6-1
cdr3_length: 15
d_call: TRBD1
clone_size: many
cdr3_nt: TGTGCCAGCAAAATAGACAGGGTGAACACCGGGGAGCTGTTTTTT
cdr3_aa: CASKIDRVNTGELFF

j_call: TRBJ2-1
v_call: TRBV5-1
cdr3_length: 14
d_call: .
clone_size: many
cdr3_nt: TGCGCCAGCTCGATAGGAGCCCGGGAGAATGAGCAGTTCTTC
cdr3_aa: CASSIGARENEQFF

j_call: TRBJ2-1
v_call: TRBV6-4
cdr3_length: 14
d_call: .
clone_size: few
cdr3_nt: TGTGCCAGCAGTAGACACTGGAGGCACAATGAGCAGTTCTTC
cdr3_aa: CASSRHWRHNEQFF

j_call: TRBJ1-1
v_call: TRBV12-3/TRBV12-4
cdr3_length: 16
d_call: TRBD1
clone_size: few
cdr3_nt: TGTGCCAGCAGTTCCCTGAGGACAGGGCTGAACACTGAAGCTTTCTTT
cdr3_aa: CASSSLRTGLNTEAFF

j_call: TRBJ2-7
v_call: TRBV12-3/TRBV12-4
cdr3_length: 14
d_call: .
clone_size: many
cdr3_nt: TGTGCCAGCAGTATCGACACCAGCTCCTACGAGCAGTACTTC
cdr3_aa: CASSIDTSSYEQYF

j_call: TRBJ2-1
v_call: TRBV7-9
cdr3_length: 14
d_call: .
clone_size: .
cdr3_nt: TGTGCCAGCAGCTCATTCAATGCGTACAATGAGCAGTTCTTC
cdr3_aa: CASSSFNAYNEQFF

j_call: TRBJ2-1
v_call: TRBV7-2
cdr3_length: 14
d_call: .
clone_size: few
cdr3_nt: TGTGCCAGCAGCCGAAATCGAGCTGACAATGAGCAGTTCTTC
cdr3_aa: CASSRNRADNEQFF

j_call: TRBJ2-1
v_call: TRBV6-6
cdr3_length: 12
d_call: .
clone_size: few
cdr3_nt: TGTGCCAGCAGTTATGAGGTACCTGAGCAGTTCTTC
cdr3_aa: CASSYEVPEQFF

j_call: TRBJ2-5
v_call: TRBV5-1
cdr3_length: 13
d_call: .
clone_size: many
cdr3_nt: TGCGCCAGCAGCCCTACAGGAAGGGAGACCCAGTACTTC
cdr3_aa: CASSPTGRETQYF

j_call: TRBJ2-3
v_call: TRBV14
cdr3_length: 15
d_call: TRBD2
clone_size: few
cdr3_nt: TGTGCCAGCAGCCCGCTGGGCGGGGGGCTGGATACGCAGTATTTT
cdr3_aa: CASSPLGGGLDTQYF

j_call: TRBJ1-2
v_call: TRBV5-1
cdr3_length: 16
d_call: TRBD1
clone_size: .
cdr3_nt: TGCGCCAGCACGAAAGCCCAGGGGGCGACCTACTATGGCTACACCTTC
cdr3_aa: CASTKAQGATYYGYTF

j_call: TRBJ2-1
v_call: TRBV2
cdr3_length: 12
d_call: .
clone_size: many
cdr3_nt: TGTGCCAGCAGCCGGGACCACAATGAGCAGTTCTTC
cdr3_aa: CASSRDHNEQFF

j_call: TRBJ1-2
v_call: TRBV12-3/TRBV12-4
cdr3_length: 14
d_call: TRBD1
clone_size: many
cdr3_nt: TGTGCCAGCAGTTTCAGGACAGGGAATTACGGCTACACCTTC
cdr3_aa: CASSFRTGNYGYTF

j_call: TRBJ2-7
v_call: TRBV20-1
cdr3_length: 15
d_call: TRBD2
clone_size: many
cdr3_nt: TGCAGTGCCATCTTTAGCGGGAAGAGTGCCTACGAGCAGTACTTC
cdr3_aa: CSAIFSGKSAYEQYF

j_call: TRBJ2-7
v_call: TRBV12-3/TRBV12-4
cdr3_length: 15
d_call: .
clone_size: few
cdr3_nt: TGTGCCAGCAGTTTTTTGAGAGGAGCCTCCTACGAGCAGTACTTC
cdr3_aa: CASSFLRGASYEQYF

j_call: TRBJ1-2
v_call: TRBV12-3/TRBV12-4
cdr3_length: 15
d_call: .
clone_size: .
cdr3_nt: TGTGCCAGCAGGCCCCAGGGTAGAGGGAACTATGGCTACACCTTC
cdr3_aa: CASRPQGRGNYGYTF

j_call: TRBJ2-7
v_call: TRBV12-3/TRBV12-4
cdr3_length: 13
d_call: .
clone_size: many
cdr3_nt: TGTGCCAGCAACCCCGGGACCCCCTACGAGCAGTACTTC
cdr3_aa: CASNPGTPYEQYF

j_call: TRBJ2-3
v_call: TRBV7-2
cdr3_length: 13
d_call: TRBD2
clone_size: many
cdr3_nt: TGTGCCAGCAGCTGGGGGGGGGGTGATACGCAGTATTTT
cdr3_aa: CASSWGGGDTQYF

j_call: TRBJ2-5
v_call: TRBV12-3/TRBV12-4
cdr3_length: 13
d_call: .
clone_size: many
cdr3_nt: TGTGCCAGCAGTTTTCCCTCGCAAGAGACCCAGTACTTC
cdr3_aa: CASSFPSQETQYF

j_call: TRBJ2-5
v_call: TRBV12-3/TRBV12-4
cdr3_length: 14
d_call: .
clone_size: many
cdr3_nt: TGTGCCAGCAGTTTCAGGGGTTACCAAGAGACCCAGTACTTC
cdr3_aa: CASSFRGYQETQYF

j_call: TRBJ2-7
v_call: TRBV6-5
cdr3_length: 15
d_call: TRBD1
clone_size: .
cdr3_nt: TGTGCCAGCAGTTCCGACAGGGGGATCCACTACGAGCAGTACTTC
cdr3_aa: CASSSDRGIHYEQYF

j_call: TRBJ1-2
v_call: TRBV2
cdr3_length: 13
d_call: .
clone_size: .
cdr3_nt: TGTGCCAGCAGTGAAAGAGGGTGGCGTGGCTACACCTTC
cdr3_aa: CASSERGWRGYTF

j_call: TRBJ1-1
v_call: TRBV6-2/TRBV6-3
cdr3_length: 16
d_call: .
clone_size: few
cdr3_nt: TGTGCCAGCAGTCGGAGGACAGTGAACGGGAACACTGAAGCTTTCTTT
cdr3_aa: CASSRRTVNGNTEAFF

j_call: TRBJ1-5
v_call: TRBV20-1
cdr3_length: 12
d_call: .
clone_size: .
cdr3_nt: TGCAGTGCCCAGGGAGGGAATCAGCCCCAGCATTTT
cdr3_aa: CSAQGGNQPQHF

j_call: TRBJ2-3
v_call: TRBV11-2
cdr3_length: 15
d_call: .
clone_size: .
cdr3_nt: TGTGCCAGCAGCTTTTTCGGGGATTACACAGATACGCAGTATTTT
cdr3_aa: CASSFFGDYTDTQYF

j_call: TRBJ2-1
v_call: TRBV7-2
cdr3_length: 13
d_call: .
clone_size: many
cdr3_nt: TGTGCCAGCAGCTTTGTAGGATACAATGAGCAGTTCTTC
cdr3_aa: CASSFVGYNEQFF

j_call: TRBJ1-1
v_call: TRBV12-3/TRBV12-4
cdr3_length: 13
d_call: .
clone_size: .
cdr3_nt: TGTGCCAGCAGAGGTACAGGAGTCACTGAAGCTTTCTTT
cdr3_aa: CASRGTGVTEAFF

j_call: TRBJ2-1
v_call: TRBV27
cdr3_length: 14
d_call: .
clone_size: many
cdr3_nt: TGTGCCAGCACCAAGGGTTCCTTCTACAATGAGCAGTTCTTC
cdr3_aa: CASTKGSFYNEQFF

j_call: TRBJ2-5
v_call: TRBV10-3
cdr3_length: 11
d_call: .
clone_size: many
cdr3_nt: TGTGCCAGTATGGGCGAAGAGACCCAGTACTTC
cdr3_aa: CASMGEETQYF